One and the same sample provided the 3 T cell receptor beta chains below, sequenced in a study of cytomegalovirus exposure and HLA in healthy donors. Use of 60 Vbeta and 13 Jbeta primers characterized the PCR. Clones were read by immunoSEQ multiplex PCR, and TCRdb kept only the in-frame ones, dropping some. The sample comprises about 120,000 clones, over 70% of which are singletons, and more than 1.4% rests with the top ten. Sequenced: PBMCs. The source of these receptors is a woman younger than 35 in good health and CMV-seronegative.

On this clone itself: An end of the junction differs from the germline gene, which may be a read error. The V gene is TRBV7-6, the J gene TRBJ2-6, with a tentative D call TRBD1 (5 bases). Germline V gene lookup returns CDR1 SGHVS and CDR2 FNYEAQ. CDR3 size: 16 residues. CDR3 residues: CASSFSSLSGANGLTF. The CDR3, as DNA: TGTGCCAGCAGCTTCTCCAGCCTCTCTGGGGCCAACGGCCTGACTTTC.

As regards this clone: One end of the junction fails to match germline, which may point to a read error. The rearrangement uses TRBV10-2 and TRBJ2-1, with a tentative D call TRBD2 (6 bases). This CDR3 region has 14 residues. Germline CDR1 WSHSY, CDR2 SAAADI. This chain's CDR3 is CASRAGLAYSEQFF. The CDR3 DNA is TGCGCCAGCAGGGCGGGACTCGCCTACAGTGAGCAGTTCTTC.

J is TRBJ2-2 and V is TRBV11-2, with 7 bases lining up with TRBD2. With 4 bases clipped from V and 5 bases from J, the junction kept 1 base outside the gene matches. The V gene's germline CDR1 is SGHAT and CDR2 FQNNGV. The CDR3 extends over 13 amino acids. The CDR3 protein is CASSWTSTGELFF. In DNA, the CDR3 is TGTGCCAGCAGCTGGACTAGTACCGGGGAGCTGTTTTTT. Full variable domain (missing parts from reference TRBV11-2 and TRBJ2-2): EAGVAQSPRYKIIEKRQSVAFWCNPISGHATLYWYQQILGQGPKLLIQFQNNGVVDDSQLPKDRFSAERLKGVDSTLKIQPAKLEDSAVYLCASSWTSTGELFFGEGSRLTVL.